This T cell receptor (beta chain) stems from a study of T cell changes during pregnancy in multiple sclerosis. The CDR3 extends over 19 amino acids. Germline assignment: CDR1 LNHDA and CDR2 SQIVND (reference sequence). Trimming removed 5 bases at V and 0 bases at J, with 22 bases between. Clones were read by immunoSEQ multiplex PCR, and TCRdb kept only the in-frame ones, dropping some. The sample shows tens of thousands of clones, over 80% of them seen only once. Material: peripheral blood, obtained in the first trimester of pregnancy. The source is a female donor in good health, enrolled as a control in a pregnancy study. This chain uses TRBV19 with TRBJ1-4; maybe TRBD1 (6 bases). The CDR3, as DNA: TGTGCCAGTAGTTCAATGGATACAGGGTTCCTTGCAACTAATGAAAAACTGTTTTTT. Encoded protein: CASSSMDTGFLATNEKLFF.